This T cell receptor beta chain comes out of a study of shared clonotypes between healthy human individuals. The run depth of the assay was deep. Some clones are missing from TCRdb's copy, which holds only in-frame ones; the method was immunoSEQ multiplex PCR. In the table there are hundreds of thousands of clones, 90% to 96% of which are singletons. The CDR3 runs to 16 residues. Germline CDR1 is SNHLY and CDR2 is FYNNEI. Deletions cut 3 bases from V and 6 bases from J, with 18 bases between. The chain joins TRBV2 to TRBJ2-1, with D perhaps TRBD2 (5 bases). The origin of this receptor is a woman aged 30 to 39 in good health. Sequencing used naive CD4+ T cells sorted from blood. Specified subset: CD45RA+ positively selected. The CDR3 region is CASSDQSWEPLNEQFF. CDR3 nucleotides: TGTGCCAGCAGTGATCAGAGCTGGGAGCCTCTCAATGAGCAGTTCTTC.